This T cell receptor beta chain is drawn from a study of T cell changes during pregnancy in multiple sclerosis. Trimming pared 0 bases from V and 5 bases from J, leaving 7 bases between. Germline loops: CDR1 MGHRA, CDR2 YSYEKL. CDR3 length: 13 residues. TCRdb's copy holds only in-frame clones and misses some; the assay was immunoSEQ multiplex PCR. There are about 50,000 clones in the sample; around 93% occur only once, and around 4% lies in the top ten. On this clone itself: At the DNA level, this CDR3 is encoded by other sequences in the same sample as well.

The rearrangement links TRBV4-1 to TRBJ1-1; D is unclear. The receptor was isolated from a female donor with multiple sclerosis, enrolled in a pregnancy study. This specimen consisted of CD8+ T cells from peripheral blood mononuclear cells, obtained in the first trimester of pregnancy. The CDR3 DNA is TGCGCCAGCAGCCAAGAAGGCGGAACTGAAGCTTTCTTT. Translated, it gives CASSQEGGTEAFF.